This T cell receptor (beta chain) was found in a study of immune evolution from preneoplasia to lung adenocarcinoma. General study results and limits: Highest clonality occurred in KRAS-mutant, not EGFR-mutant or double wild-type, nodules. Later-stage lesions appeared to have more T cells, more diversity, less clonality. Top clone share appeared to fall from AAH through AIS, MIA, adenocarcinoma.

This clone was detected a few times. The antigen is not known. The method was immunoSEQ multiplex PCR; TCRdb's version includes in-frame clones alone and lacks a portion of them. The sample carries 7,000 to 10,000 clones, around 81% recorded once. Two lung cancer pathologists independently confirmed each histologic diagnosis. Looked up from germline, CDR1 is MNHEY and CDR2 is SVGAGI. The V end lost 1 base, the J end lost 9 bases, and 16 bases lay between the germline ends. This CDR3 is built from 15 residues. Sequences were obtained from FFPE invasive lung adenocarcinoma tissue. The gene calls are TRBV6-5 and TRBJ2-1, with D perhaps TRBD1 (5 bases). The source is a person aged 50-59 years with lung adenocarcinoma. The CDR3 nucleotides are TGTGCCAGCAGTTACTTTTCAGGGCAATCCCCTGAGCAGTTCTTC. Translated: CASSYFSGQSPEQFF.